The 26 T cell receptor beta chains in this list originate from one sample, sequenced in a study of blood T cell repertoires in COVID-19. Data came from immunoSEQ multiplex PCR; TCRdb stores just in-frame clones and leaves some out. The sample shows roughly 300,000 clones, about 92% of them seen only once. The specimen was PBMCs or T cells enriched from blood (not recorded which). These receptor sequences come from a woman in her 30s who had recovered from COVID-19.

The chain uses TRBV4-3 and TRBJ2-1, with 10 bases matching TRBD2. With 4 bases clipped from V and 7 bases from J, the junction kept 7 bases outside the gene matches. The CDR3 has 15 amino acids. The germline V gene has CDR1 LGHNA and CDR2 YSLEER. The CDR3 coding sequence is TGCGCCAGCAGCCTCGGGACTAGCGTCTTAAATGAGCAGTTCTTC. Translated, it gives CASSLGTSVLNEQFF.

This clone was counted a few times. The chain joins TRBV4-1 to TRBJ1-4, with a weak D call TRBD1 (5 bases). The germline V and J ends were trimmed by 0 bases and 8 bases, with 13 bases remaining between them. CDR1 and CDR2 (germline): MGHRA, YSYEKL. This CDR3 is 15 amino acids long. The CDR3 here is CASSQDFGGTEKLFF. The CDR3 region has the DNA TGCGCCAGCAGCCAAGATTTCGGGGGGACCGAAAAACTGTTTTTT.

This sequence joins TRBV10-3 and TRBJ1-1, with 8 bases lining up with TRBD1. V lost 5 bases to trimming and J lost 4 bases; unmatched junction nucleotides: 6. This CDR3 region has 14 residues. Germline-derived CDR1 and CDR2 are ENHRY and SYGVKD. CDR3 coding DNA: TGTGCCATCAGTCAGGGGGCGCCGGGCACTGAAGCTTTCTTT. It specifies CAISQGAPGTEAFF.

The chain combines TRBV27 with TRBJ2-7; D call uncertain. Trimming took off 2 bases at V and 1 base at J, with 15 bases between the two ends. In germline, CDR1 is MNHEY, CDR2 SMNVEV (reference sequence). CDR3 length: 16 amino acids. CDR3: CASSLHSLRSSYEQYF. CDR3 nucleotides: TGTGCCAGCAGTTTACACTCTCTAAGGAGTTCCTACGAGCAGTACTTC.

The chain joins TRBV28 to TRBJ1-1, with D unresolved. With 6 bases removed from V and 6 bases from J, the gap between germline ends came to 17 bases. The CDR3 has 14 residues. CDR1 is MDHEN, CDR2 SYDVKM, per germline. The CDR3 nucleotides read TGTGCCAGCAGACTCGACGTTGGCAGCGCTGAAGCTTTCTTT. Amino acids: CASRLDVGSAEAFF. The variable domain in full, with the rest retrieved from reference TRBV28 and TRBJ1-1, is DVKVTQSSRYLVKRTGEKVFLECVQDMDHENMFWYRQDPGLGLRLIYFSYDVKMKEKGDIPEGYSVSREKKERFSLILESASTNQTSMYLCASRLDVGSAEAFFGQGTRLTVV.

CDR3 protein: CASSPREGQETQYF. The CDR3 DNA reads as TGTGCCAGCTCACCACGGGAGGGGCAGGAGACCCAGTACTTC. This chain joins TRBV18 and TRBJ2-5, with 7 bases aligning to TRBD2. The CDR3 length is 14 residues. Trimming cost V 1 base and J 5 bases; bases outside gene matches: 4. Germline-derived CDR1 and CDR2 are KGHSH and LQKENI.

V gene TRBV28 combines with J gene TRBJ1-4; 8 nucleotides agree with TRBD1. The CDR3 contains 15 residues. In germline, CDR1 is MDHEN, CDR2 SYDVKM. The V and J ends lost 2 bases and 8 bases, in that order; junction bases with no gene match: 7. Here the CDR3 DNA reads TGTGCCAGCAGTTTAGCCGGACAGGGTGGGGAAAAACTGTTTTTT. This encodes CASSLAGQGGEKLFF.

This chain connects TRBV29-1 to TRBJ2-7; no firm D call. The V gene's germline CDR1 is SQVTM and CDR2 ANQGSEA. V was shortened by 6 bases and J by 2 bases, with 11 bases between the two germline ends. The length of the CDR3 is 12 residues. CDR3 region: CSVHTQPYEQYF. CDR3 DNA sequence: TGCAGCGTCCACACCCAACCCTACGAGCAGTACTTC.

The gene calls are TRBV7-9 and TRBJ2-1; 8 bases line up with TRBD2. In germline, CDR1 is SEHNR, CDR2 FQNEAQ (reference sequence). The CDR3 spans 14 residues. The V and J ends lost 6 bases and 0 bases, in that order; junction bases with no gene match: 1. The DNA of the CDR3 is TGTGCCAGCAGTGGACTAGCCTCCTACAATGAGCAGTTCTTC. Translated, it gives CASSGLASYNEQFF.

V usage is TRBV27 and J usage is TRBJ1-5, with D tentatively TRBD1 (5 bases). CDR1 is MNHEY, CDR2 SMNVEV, per germline (reference sequence). V lost 5 bases to trimming and J lost 7 bases, with 15 bases between them. This CDR3 contains 14 residues. DNA for the CDR3: TGTGCCAGCAGTCTACACTCTGGGGGGCAGCCCCAGCATTTT. It yields the protein CASSLHSGGQPQHF.

This clone was seen a single time. The V call is TRBV27, the J call TRBJ1-4; D perhaps matches TRBD1 (6 bases). The CDR3 has 15 residues. Germline lookup yields CDR1 MNHEY and CDR2 SMNVEV (reference sequence). The V end lost 5 bases, the J end lost 6 bases, and 16 bases lay between the germline ends. CDR3 sequence: CASSPDGGADEKLFF. CDR3 DNA sequence: TGTGCCAGCAGTCCTGACGGGGGGGCGGATGAAAAACTGTTTTTT.

This chain connects TRBV5-4 to TRBJ2-7; 12 bases line up with TRBD1. V was pared by 5 bases and J by 5 bases, with 11 bases of the junction left unmatched. CDR1 SGHNT and CDR2 YYREEE come from the germline V gene (reference sequence). The CDR3 runs to 16 residues. The CDR3 sequence is CASRMGGTGGWNEQYF. The DNA of the CDR3 is TGTGCCAGCAGAATGGGGGGGACAGGGGGCTGGAACGAGCAGTACTTC. Full variable domain (remainder filled in from reference TRBV5-4 and TRBJ2-7): ETGVTQSPTHLIKTRGQQVTLRCSSQSGHNTVSWYQQALGQGPQFIFQYYREEENGRGNFPPRFSGLQFPNYSSELNVNALELDDSALYLCASRMGGTGGWNEQYFGPGTRLTVT.

The CDR3 DNA follows: TGTGCCAGCAGTCCCCAGGATGCAACTAATGAAAAACTGTTTTTT. This translates into CASSPQDATNEKLFF. The chain couples TRBV28 to TRBJ1-4, with unresolved D. This CDR3 spans 15 amino acids. The V and J ends lost 5 bases and 0 bases respectively, with 10 bases between them. Germline assignment: CDR1 MDHEN and CDR2 SYDVKM.

J is TRBJ2-1 and V is TRBV18, with D possibly matching TRBD2 (6 bases). The CDR3 loop spans 18 amino acids. Per germline, CDR1 KGHSH and CDR2 LQKENI. V lost 1 base to trimming and J lost 4 bases, with 20 bases between them. In DNA, the CDR3 is TGTGCCAGCTCACCACGGGGGACTCCGGGACTGCTATACAATGAGCAGTTCTTC. Amino acid sequence: CASSPRGTPGLLYNEQFF.

A remark on this clone: One junction end disagrees with the germline gene, perhaps due to a read error. This chain connects TRBV3-1 (or the pseudogene TRBV3-2) to TRBJ1-1, with TRBD1 identical over 9 bases. CDR1 and CDR2 (germline): LGHDT, YNNKEL (reference sequence). The CDR3 length is 13 residues. The CDR3 region is CASSQGDRAETFF. The CDR3 DNA reads as TGTGCCAGCAGCCAAGGGGACAGGGCTGAAACTTTCTTT.

The chain has TRBV6-2 or TRBV6-3 and TRBJ1-5; 10 bases line up with TRBD1. Trimming took 5 bases from V and 3 from J; bases not matched to a gene: 7. Per the germline V gene, CDR1 is MNHEY and CDR2 is SVGEGT. This CDR3 spans 16 amino acids. The CDR3 DNA reads TGTGCCAGCAGTGCAGACAGGGGGCTACTCAATCAGCCCCAGCATTTT. This codes for CASSADRGLLNQPQHF.

The chain links TRBV18 to TRBJ2-1; 12 bases fit TRBD2. The germline V gene encodes CDR1 KGHSH and CDR2 LQKENI. The V segment lost 4 bases and the J segment 9 bases; nucleotides outside the gene matches: 7. This CDR3 has 15 residues. CDR3: CASSRPGLAGGEQFF. The DNA of the CDR3 is TGTGCCAGCTCACGCCCGGGACTAGCGGGCGGTGAGCAGTTCTTC. The complete variable domain, with remaining parts taken from reference TRBV18 and TRBJ2-1, reads NAGVMQNPRHLVRRRGQEARLRCSPMKGHSHVYWYRQLPEEGLKFMVYLQKENIIDESGMPKERFSAEFPKEGPSILRIQQVVRGDSAAYFCASSRPGLAGGEQFFGPGTRLTVL.

This chain connects TRBV21-1 to TRBJ2-2; the table's D call, TRBD2, has no DNA check behind it. TRBV21-1 is annotated as a pseudogene. The CDR3 has 14 amino acids. CDR3 protein: CASSPRENTGELFF. As DNA, the CDR3 is TGTGCCAGCAGCCCTAGAGAGAACACCGGGGAGCTGTTTTTT.

The genes are TRBV18 and TRBJ2-3; 13 bases match TRBD2. This CDR3 region has 16 residues. Germline CDR1 KGHSH, CDR2 LQKENI. The junction had 2 bases not matched to a gene; V was cut back by 3 bases and J by 2 bases. The CDR3: CASSPGLAGTTDTQYF. The CDR3 coding sequence is TGTGCCAGCTCACCGGGACTAGCGGGAACCACAGATACGCAGTATTTT.

The chain links TRBV11-3 to TRBJ2-7; 9 nucleotides line up with TRBD1. The CDR3 contains 16 residues. The V gene's germline CDR1 is SGHNT and CDR2 YENEEA. The junction had 11 bases not matched to a gene; V was cut back by 5 bases and J by 3 bases. CDR3 sequence (DNA): TGTGCCAGCAGCCGTAAGGGACAGGGCAGTGTCTACGAGCAGTACTTC. It codes for CASSRKGQGSVYEQYF. The variable domain in full, with the rest retrieved from reference TRBV11-3 and TRBJ2-7, is EAGVVQSPRYKIIEKKQPVAFWCNPISGHNTLYWYLQNLGQGPELLIRYENEEAVDDSQLPKDRFSAERLKGVDSTLKIQPAELGDSAVYLCASSRKGQGSVYEQYFGPGTRLTVT.

The chain combines TRBV5-4 with TRBJ2-1; the match to TRBD2 covers 8 bases. The CDR3 length is 14 residues. With V trimmed by 2 bases and J by 10 bases, 8 bases remained unmatched. Looked up from germline, CDR1 is SGHNT and CDR2 is YYREEE (reference sequence). As DNA, the CDR3 is TGTGCCAGCAGCTTCGAGCGGGAGACGGGGGAGCAGTTCTTC. As protein: CASSFERETGEQFF.

This chain connects TRBV18 to TRBJ2-4; D is unclear. Trimming pared 0 bases from V and 0 bases from J, leaving 6 bases between. The CDR3 is 15 amino acids. Germline lookup yields CDR1 KGHSH and CDR2 LQKENI. The CDR3 DNA reads TGTGCCAGCTCACCACCGTCGTTAGCCAAAAACATTCAGTACTTC. Residues: CASSPPSLAKNIQYF. The full variable domain, rest sourced from reference TRBV18 and TRBJ2-4, is NAGVMQNPRHLVRRRGQEARLRCSPMKGHSHVYWYRQLPEEGLKFMVYLQKENIIDESGMPKERFSAEFPKEGPSILRIQQVVRGDSAAYFCASSPPSLAKNIQYFGAGTRLSVL.

The V call is TRBV6-5, the J call TRBJ1-1; D is unclear. Germline V gene data show CDR1 as MNHEY and CDR2 as SVGAGI. Trimming took off 0 bases at V and 0 bases at J, with 11 bases between the two ends. The CDR3 totals 16 residues. DNA of the CDR3: TGTGCCAGCAGTTACTCGATACCAGGCCTGAACACTGAAGCTTTCTTT. Translation: CASSYSIPGLNTEAFF.

This clone has a handful of counts. This chain's CDR3 is CAISEAGGYEQYF. The CDR3 DNA reads as TGTGCCATCAGTGAGGCAGGGGGCTACGAGCAGTACTTC. The V and J genes are TRBV10-3 and TRBJ2-7; 7 nucleotides align to TRBD1. CDR3 length equals 13 residues. With V trimmed by 2 bases and J by 3 bases, 1 base remained unmatched. Germline-derived CDR1 and CDR2 are ENHRY and SYGVKD.

This clone was found once. The chain is built from TRBV28 and TRBJ2-3; 9 bases map to TRBD2. Germline CDR1 and CDR2: MDHEN and SYDVKM. The CDR3 has 17 amino acids. V lost 5 bases to trimming and J lost 2 bases; unmatched junction nucleotides: 11. Written as DNA, the CDR3 is TGTGCCAGCAGTCCCTCCGGCGGGGGGGGCTACACAGATACGCAGTATTTT. It specifies CASSPSGGGGYTDTQYF.

CDR3 sequence: CASSSLSGTPNSYEQYF. Here the CDR3 DNA reads TGTGCCAGCAGCTCCCTTTCCGGGACACCTAACTCCTACGAGCAGTACTTC. This rearrangement joins TRBV7-9 to TRBJ2-7; a weak D match, TRBD1 (6 bases). The germline CDR1 and CDR2 sequences are SEHNR and FQNEAQ (reference sequence). CDR3 length: 17 amino acids. V was trimmed by 4 bases and J by 0 bases, leaving 19 bases between them.